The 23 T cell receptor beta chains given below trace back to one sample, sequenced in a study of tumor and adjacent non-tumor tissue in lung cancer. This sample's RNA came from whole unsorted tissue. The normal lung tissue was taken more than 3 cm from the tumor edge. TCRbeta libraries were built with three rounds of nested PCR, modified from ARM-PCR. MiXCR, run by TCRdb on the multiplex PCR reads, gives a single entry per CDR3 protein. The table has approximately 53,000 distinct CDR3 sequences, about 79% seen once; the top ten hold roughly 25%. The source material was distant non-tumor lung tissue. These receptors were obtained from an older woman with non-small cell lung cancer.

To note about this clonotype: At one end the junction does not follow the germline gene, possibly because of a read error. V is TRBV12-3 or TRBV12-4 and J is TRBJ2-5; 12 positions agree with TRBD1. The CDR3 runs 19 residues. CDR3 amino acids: CTSSSRDRGPVRYQETQYF. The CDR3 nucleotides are TGTACCAGCAGTTCAAGGGACAGGGGGCCGGTCCGATACCAAGAGACCCAGTACTTC.

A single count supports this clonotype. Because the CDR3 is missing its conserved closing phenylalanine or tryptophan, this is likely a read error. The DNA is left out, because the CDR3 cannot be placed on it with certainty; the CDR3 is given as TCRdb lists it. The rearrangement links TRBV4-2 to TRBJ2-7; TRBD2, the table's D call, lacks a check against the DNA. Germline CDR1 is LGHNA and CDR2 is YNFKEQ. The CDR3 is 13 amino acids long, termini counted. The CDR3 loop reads CASSQGSGAERYL.

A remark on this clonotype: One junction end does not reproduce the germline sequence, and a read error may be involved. CDR3 coding DNA: TGTGCTAGCAGCTTTTGGGGGTCCAATCAGTCCCAGCATTTT. Amino acids: CASSFWGSNQSQHF. The J gene is TRBJ1-5, the V gene TRBV11-2, with D tentatively TRBD1 (5 bases). The CDR3 is 14 residues long. Germline CDR1 reads SGHAT; CDR2 reads FQNNGV.

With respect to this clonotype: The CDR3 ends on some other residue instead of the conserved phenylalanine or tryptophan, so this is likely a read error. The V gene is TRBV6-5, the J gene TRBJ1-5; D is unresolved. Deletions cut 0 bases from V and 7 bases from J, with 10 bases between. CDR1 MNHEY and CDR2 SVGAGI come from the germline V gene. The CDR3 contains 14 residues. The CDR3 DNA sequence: TGTGCCAGCAGTTACTCCAGTTTCAACCAGCCCCAGCATATT. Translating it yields CASSYSSFNQPQHI.

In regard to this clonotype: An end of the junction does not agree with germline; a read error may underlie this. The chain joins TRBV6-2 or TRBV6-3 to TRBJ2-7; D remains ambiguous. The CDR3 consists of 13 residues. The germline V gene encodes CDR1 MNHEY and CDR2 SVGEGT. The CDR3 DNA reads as TGTGCCAGCAGTAGAGAGGAATCTTACGACCAGTACTTC. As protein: CASSREESYDQYF.

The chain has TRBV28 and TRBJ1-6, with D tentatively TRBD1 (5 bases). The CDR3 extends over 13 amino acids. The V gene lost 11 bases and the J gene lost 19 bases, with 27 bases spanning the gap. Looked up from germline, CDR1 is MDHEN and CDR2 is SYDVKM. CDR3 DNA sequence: TGTGCCTGCGAACGGGACCGAAATTCACTCCTACACTTT. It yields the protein CACERDRNSLLHF.

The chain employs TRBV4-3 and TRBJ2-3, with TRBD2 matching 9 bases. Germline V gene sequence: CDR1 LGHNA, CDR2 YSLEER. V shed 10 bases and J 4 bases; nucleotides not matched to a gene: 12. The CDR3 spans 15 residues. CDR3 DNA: TGCGCCAATAGCCAAGGGACTAGCAGGGCAGATACGCAGTATTTT. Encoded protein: CANSQGTSRADTQYF.

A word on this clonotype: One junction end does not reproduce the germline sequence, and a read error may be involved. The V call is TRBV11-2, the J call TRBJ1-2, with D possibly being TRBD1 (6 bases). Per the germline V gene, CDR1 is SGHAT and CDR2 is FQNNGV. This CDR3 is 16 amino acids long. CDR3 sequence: CDSSFMTGRLDYGYTF. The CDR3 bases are TGTGACAGCAGCTTCATGACAGGACGACTCGACTATGGCTACACCTTC.

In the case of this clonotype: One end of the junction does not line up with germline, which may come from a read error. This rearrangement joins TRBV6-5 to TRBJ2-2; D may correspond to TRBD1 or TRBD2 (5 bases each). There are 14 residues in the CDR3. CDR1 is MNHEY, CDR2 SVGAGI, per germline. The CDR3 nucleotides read TGTGCCTGCAGCGGTGACAGGAACACCGGGGAGCTGTTTTTT. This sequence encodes CACSGDRNTGELFF.

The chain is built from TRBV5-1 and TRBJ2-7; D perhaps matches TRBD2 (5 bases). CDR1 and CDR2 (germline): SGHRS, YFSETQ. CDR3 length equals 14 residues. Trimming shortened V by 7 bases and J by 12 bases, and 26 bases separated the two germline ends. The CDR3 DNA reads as TGCGCCAGCCGACCAGGCTGGATTGACTACGATCGGTACTTC. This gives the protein CASRPGWIDYDRYF.

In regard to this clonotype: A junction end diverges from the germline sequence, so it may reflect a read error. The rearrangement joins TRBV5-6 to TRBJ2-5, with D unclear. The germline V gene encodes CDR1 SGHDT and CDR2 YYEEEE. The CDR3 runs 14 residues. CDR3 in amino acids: CVSSDVLPVETQYF. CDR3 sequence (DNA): TGTGTCAGCAGTGACGTGCTGCCCGTGGAGACCCAGTACTTC. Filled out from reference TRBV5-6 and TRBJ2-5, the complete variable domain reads DAGVTQSPTHLIKTRGQQVTLRCSPKSGHDTVSWYQQALGQGPQFIFQYYEEEERQRGNFPDRFSGHQFPNYSSELNVNALLLGDSALYLCVSSDVLPVETQYFGPGTRLLVL.

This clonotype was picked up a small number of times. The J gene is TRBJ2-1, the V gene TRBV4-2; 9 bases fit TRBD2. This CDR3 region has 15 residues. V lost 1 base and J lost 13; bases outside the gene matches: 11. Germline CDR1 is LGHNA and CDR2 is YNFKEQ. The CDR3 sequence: CASSQGGTSRVGQFF. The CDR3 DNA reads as TGTGCCAGCAGCCAAGGTGGGACTAGCCGAGTTGGACAGTTCTTC.

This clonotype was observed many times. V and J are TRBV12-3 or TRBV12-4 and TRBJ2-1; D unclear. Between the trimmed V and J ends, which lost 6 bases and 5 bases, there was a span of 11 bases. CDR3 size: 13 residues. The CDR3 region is CASSSSTDNEQFF. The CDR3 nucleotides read TGTGCCAGCAGCTCCTCCACGGACAATGAGCAGTTCTTC.

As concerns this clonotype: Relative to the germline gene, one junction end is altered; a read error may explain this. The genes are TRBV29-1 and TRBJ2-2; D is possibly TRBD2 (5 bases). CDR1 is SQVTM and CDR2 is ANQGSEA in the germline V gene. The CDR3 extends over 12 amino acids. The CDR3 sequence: CSARSGTGELFF. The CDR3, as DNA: TGTAGCGCGCGAAGCGGCACCGGGGAGCTGTTTTTT.

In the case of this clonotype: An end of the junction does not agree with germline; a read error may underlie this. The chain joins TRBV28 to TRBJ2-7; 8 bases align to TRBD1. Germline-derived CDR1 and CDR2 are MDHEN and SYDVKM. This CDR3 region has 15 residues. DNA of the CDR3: TGTGTCAGCAGTCTACTCGGACAGGGCAACTACGAGCAGAACTTC. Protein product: CVSSLLGQGNYEQNF.

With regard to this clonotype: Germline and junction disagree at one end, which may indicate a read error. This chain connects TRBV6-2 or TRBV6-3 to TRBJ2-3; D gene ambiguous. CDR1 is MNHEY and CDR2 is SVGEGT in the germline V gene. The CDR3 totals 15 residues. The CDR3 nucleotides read TGTGCCAACAGTTGGACGGTATCAAGCACAGATACGCAGTATTTT. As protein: CANSWTVSSTDTQYF.

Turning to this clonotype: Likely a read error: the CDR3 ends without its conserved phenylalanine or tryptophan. CDR3 coding DNA: TGTGCCAGCGCTGACTTTGCGAACAGGGGACCGAGCTCACCCCTCCACTAT. Encoded protein: CASADFANRGPSSPLHY. The chain couples TRBV11-2 to TRBJ1-6; 7 bases agree with TRBD1. J gave up 10 bases and V 8 bases, and 20 bases lay outside the gene matches. The length of the CDR3 is 17 residues. Germline V gene data show CDR1 as SGHAT and CDR2 as FQNNGV.

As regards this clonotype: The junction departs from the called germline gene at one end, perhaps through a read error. The CDR3 nucleotides read TGTGCCACCTGCAGAGATAAGCAGGGGACAGGAGAGACCCAGAACTTC. Protein: CATCRDKQGTGETQNF. The genes are TRBV15 and TRBJ2-5, with 8 bases identical to TRBD1. CDR1 and CDR2 (germline): LNHNV, YYDKDF (reference sequence). The CDR3 contains 16 residues.

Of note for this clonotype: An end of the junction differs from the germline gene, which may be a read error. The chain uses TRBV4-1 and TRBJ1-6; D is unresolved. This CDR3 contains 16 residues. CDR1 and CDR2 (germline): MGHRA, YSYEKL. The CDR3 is CASSQEVRIYNSPLHF. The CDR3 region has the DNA TGCGCTAGCAGCCAAGAGGTTCGTATCTATAATTCACCCCTCCACTTT.

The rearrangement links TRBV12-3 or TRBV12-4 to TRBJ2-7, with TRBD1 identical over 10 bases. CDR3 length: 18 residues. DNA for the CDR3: TGTGTCAGTAGTTCGACGATCCAGGGACAGGGGTACTCTTACGAGCAGTACTTC. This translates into CVSSSTIQGQGYSYEQYF.

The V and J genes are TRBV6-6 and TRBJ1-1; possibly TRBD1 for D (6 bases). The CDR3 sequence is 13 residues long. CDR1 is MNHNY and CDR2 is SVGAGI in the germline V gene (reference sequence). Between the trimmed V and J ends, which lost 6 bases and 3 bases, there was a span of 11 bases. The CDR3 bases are TGTGCCAGCAGCGTGGAGGGGGACACTGAAGCTTTCTTT. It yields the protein CASSVEGDTEAFF.

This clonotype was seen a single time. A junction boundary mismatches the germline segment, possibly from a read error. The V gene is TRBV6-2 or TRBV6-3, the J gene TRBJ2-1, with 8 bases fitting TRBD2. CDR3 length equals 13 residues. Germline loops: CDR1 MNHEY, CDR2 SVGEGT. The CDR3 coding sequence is TGTGTCAGCATCGATAGCGGGAAGAGTGAGCAGTTCTTC. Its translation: CVSIDSGKSEQFF.

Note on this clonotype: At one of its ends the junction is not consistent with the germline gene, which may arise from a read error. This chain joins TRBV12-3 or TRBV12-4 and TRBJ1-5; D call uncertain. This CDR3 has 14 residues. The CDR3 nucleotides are TGTGCCATCAGCCCCCTAAGGGAAAATCATCCCCAGCATTTT. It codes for CAISPLRENHPQHF.